This T cell receptor beta chain derives from a study of blood T cell repertoires in COVID-19. Study summary: Samples of COVID-19 (acute and convalescent) were obtained from the United States, Italy and Spain. T cells, B-cell-depleted T cells, or PBMCs supplied cDNA or gDNA.

Seattle's enrolled individuals joined amid active infection and were then monitored longitudinally. Trimming shortened V by 2 bases and J by 8 bases, and 13 bases separated the two germline ends. Germline V gene data show CDR1 as SGHDT and CDR2 as YYEEEE. The CDR3 spans 13 residues. Authors' analysis steps: Using reference gene primer amplification, nucleated cell counts were estimated. Some clones are missing from TCRdb's copy, which holds only in-frame ones; the method was immunoSEQ multiplex PCR. The V and J calls and clone size come from that table; D and trimming were worked out from the DNA. The sample carries over 400,000 clones, approximately 91% recorded once.

The rearrangement joins TRBV5-6 to TRBJ1-2; D unclear. Specimen: peripheral blood. The source is a woman aged 50 to 65 with COVID-19, enrolled during active disease. Written as DNA, the CDR3 is TGTGCCAGCAGCTTCTTCGGGAATGGCGGCTACACCTTC. The encoded protein is CASSFFGNGGYTF. Looking up the rest from reference TRBV5-6 and TRBJ1-2 gives the full variable domain: DAGVTQSPTHLIKTRGQQVTLRCSPKSGHDTVSWYQQALGQGPQFIFQYYEEEERQRGNFPDRFSGHQFPNYSSELNVNALLLGDSALYLCASSFFGNGGYTFGSGTRLTVV.